This TCR beta chain was sequenced in a study of blood T cell repertoires in COVID-19. In the study overall: The United States, Italy and Spain supplied acute and convalescent COVID-19 samples. T cells, B-cell-depleted T cells, or PBMCs provided the cDNA or gDNA that served as material.

J was trimmed by 8 bases and V by 7 bases; bases with no gene match: 13. CDR1 is MNHEY, CDR2 SMNVEV, per germline (reference sequence). The CDR3 totals 15 residues. Authors' data handling: Amplification with reference gene primers provided the estimates of nucleated cell counts. This table comes from immunoSEQ multiplex PCR, and its TCRdb copy is limited to in-frame clones, with some not included. Clonal size and the V and J genes are those of that table, whereas D and trimming came from the DNA. The sample contains about 53,000 clones, just under 85% of which appear only once. The receptor comes from a human donor in a cohort sampled during active COVID-19. This chain joins TRBV27 and TRBJ2-3, with 9 bases that match TRBD2. Specimen: peripheral blood. Written as DNA, the CDR3 is TGTGCCAGCACCGCGACTAGCGGAGCTTCGGGTACGCAGTATTTT. Amino acid sequence: CASTATSGASGTQYF.